This T cell receptor (beta chain) appears in the sequencing data of a study of tumor and adjacent non-tumor tissue in lung cancer. On the study more broadly: Stage I to III disease affected about ten men and 5 women aged about 31 to 80. Each sample yielded a few million productive TCRbeta reads on average.

No cell sorting was done before RNA was extracted from the tissue. V was trimmed by 0 bases and J by 9 bases, leaving 17 bases between them. Germline V gene sequence: CDR1 DFQATT, CDR2 SNEGSKA (reference sequence). The CDR3 has 15 residues. Three rounds of nested PCR, following a modified ARM-PCR protocol, produced the TCRbeta library. TCRdb used MiXCR to reprocess the multiplex PCR reads, holding one entry per CDR3 protein. The sample lists around 140,000 distinct CDR3 sequences; around 60% were seen once. V is TRBV20-1 and J is TRBJ2-2; perhaps TRBD2 as D (5 bases). The sample was lung tumor tissue. This sequence was found in a man in his fifties or sixties with small cell lung cancer. The CDR3 here is CSAREAMGEARELFF. The CDR3 DNA sequence: TGCAGTGCTAGAGAAGCAATGGGAGAGGCAAGGGAGCTGTTTTTT.